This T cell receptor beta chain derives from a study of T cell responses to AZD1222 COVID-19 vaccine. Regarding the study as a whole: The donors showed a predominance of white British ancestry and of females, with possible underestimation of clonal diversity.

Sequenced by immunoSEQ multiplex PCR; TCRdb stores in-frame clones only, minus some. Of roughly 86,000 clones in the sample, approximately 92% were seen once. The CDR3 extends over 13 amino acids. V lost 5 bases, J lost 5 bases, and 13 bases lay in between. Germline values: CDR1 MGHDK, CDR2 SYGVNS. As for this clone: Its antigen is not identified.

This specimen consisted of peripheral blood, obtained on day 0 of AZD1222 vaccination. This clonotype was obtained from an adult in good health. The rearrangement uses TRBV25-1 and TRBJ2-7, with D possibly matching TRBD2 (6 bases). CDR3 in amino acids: CASSPYRLDEQYF. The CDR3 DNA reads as TGTGCCAGCAGTCCTTACCGACTAGACGAGCAGTACTTC.